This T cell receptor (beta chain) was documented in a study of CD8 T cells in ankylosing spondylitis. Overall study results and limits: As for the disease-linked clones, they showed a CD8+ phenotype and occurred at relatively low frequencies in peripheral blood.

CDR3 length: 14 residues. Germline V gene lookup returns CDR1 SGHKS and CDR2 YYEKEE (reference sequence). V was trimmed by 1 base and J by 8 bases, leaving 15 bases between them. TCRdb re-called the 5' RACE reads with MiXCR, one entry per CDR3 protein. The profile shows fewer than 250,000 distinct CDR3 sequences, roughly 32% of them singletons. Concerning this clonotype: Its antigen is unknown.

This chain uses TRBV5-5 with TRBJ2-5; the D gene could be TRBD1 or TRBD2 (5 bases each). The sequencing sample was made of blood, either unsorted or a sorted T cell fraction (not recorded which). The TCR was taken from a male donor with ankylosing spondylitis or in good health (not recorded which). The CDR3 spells CASSLMRDARTQYF. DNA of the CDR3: TGTGCCAGCAGCTTGATGAGGGACGCACGAACCCAGTACTTC.